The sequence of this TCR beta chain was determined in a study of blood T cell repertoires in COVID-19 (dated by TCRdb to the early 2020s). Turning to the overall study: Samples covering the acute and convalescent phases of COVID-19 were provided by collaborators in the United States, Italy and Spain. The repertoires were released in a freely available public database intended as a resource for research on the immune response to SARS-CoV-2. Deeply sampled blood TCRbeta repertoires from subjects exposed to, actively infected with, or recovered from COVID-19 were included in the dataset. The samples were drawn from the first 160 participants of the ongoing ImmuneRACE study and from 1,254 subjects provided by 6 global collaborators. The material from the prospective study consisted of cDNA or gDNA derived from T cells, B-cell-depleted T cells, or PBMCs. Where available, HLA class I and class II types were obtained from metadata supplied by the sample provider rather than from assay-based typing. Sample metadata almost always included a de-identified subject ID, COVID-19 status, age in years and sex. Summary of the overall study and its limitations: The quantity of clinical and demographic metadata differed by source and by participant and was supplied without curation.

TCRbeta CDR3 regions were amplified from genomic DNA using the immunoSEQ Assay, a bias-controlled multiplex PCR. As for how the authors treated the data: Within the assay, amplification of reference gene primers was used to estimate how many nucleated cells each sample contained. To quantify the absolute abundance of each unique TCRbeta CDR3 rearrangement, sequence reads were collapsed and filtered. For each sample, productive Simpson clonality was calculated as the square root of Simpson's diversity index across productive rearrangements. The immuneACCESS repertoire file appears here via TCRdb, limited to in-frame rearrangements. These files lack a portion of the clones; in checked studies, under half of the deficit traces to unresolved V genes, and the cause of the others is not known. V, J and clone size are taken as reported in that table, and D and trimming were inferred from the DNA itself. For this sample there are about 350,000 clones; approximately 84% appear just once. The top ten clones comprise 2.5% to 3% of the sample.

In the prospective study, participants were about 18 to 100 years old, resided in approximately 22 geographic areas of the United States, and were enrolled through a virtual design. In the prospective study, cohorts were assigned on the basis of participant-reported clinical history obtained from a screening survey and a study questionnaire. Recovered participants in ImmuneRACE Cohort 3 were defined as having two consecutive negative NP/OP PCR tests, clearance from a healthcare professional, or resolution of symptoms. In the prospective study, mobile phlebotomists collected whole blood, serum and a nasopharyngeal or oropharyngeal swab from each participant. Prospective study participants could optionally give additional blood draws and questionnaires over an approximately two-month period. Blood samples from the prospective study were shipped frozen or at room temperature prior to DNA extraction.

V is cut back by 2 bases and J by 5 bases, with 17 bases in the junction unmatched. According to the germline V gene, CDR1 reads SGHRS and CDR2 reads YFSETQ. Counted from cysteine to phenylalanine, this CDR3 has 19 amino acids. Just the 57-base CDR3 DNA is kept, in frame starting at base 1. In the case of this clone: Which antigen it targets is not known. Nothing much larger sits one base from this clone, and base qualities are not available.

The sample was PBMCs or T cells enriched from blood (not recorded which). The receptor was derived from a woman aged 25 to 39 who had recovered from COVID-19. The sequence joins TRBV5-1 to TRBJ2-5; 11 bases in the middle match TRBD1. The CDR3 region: CASSFAPDRGQSYVETQYF. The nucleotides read TGCGCCAGCAGCTTTGCTCCGGACAGGGGGCAAAGCTATGTGGAGACCCAGTACTTC.